This T cell receptor beta chain was obtained from a study of T cells after yellow fever vaccination. Study-level background: When fractions had low cell numbers, they were prepared with SMART-Seq v4 Ultra Low Input.

As to this clonotype: Its target is unknown.

By 5'RACE template switching, TCR cDNA was produced, with a universal primer site and UMIs added in the process. Each CDR3 protein gets one entry after TCRdb re-called the 5' RACE reads with MiXCR. The data show 300,000 to 400,000 distinct CDR3 sequences, 7.5% to 9% seen once. Findings and limits, study-wide: The study re-detected most primary-vaccination clones after the booster (approximately 96% CD4, just over 85% CD8). Only a minor proportion of clonotypes was detected across both CD4 and CD8 compartments.

V was trimmed by 4 bases and J by 4 bases, leaving 11 bases between them. Germline assignment: CDR1 MNHEY and CDR2 SVGAGI. This CDR3 comprises 13 residues. The material sequenced was PBMCs, taken on the day of the first yellow fever vaccination. The chain links TRBV6-5 to TRBJ2-7, with D possibly being TRBD1 or TRBD2 (5 bases each). The receptor was derived from a young man who received the YFV17D yellow fever vaccine. CDR3 sequence: CASSSFGGYEQYF. The CDR3 nucleotides read TGTGCCAGCAGTTCCTTTGGGGGATACGAGCAGTACTTC.